This entry concerns a single T cell receptor (beta chain). Its specificity is not known. These data come from a study of high-grade serous ovarian cancer treatment subgroups. Findings and caveats of the study: Same-patient tumor repertoires overlapped at about 0.11 to 0.85; different patients barely overlapped.

Looked up from germline, CDR1 is SEHNR and CDR2 is FQNEAQ (reference sequence). The CDR3 consists of 13 residues. V shed 3 bases and J shed 1 base, with 6 bases lying between them. Profiled with immunoSEQ multiplex PCR; TCRdb holds only in-frame clones, not every one. The data show around 8,800 clones, with 70% to 90% seen just once and 1.7% held by the top ten. Tumor samples were obtained before definitive surgery or chemotherapy. Sequencing was done on a sample of tumor tissue. This sequence joins TRBV7-9 and TRBJ1-1; D is ambiguous. The source of this sequence is a human donor with high-grade serous ovarian cancer. The CDR3 loop is CASSLAGNTEAFF. CDR3 coding DNA: TGTGCCAGCAGCTTGGCAGGGAACACTGAAGCTTTCTTT.